This passage covers 15 T cell receptor beta chains from one sample sequenced in a study of blood T cells in healthy people across ages. PCR was performed a second time for roughly 7 to 11 cycles using a sample-barcoded 5' primer and a J-beta primer mix. TCRdb fed the 5' RACE reads into MiXCR, producing one record per CDR3 protein. The sample gives about 780,000 distinct CDR3 sequences, more than 25% of which show up once; roughly 3.1% is in the top ten. The same data also went into a second study, on T cells of mothers and their children.

The specimen sequenced was blood. All receptors derive from a boy aged 10-17 years in good health.

This chain connects TRBV12-3 or TRBV12-4 to TRBJ1-5; D is ambiguous. The CDR3 spans 12 residues. Trimming stripped 5 bases from V and 7 bases from J, with 9 bases between. The chain's CDR3 is CASSRGAQPQHF. The DNA of the CDR3 is TGTGCCAGCAGTCGGGGTGCCCAGCCCCAGCATTTT.

Written as DNA, the CDR3 is TGCAGCGTTGTAAGCACTAGCCGGGTAGAGACCCAGTACTTC. Its translation: CSVVSTSRVETQYF. V is TRBV29-1 and J is TRBJ2-5; tentative D call: TRBD2 (6 bases). CDR1 SQVTM and CDR2 ANQGSEA come from the germline V gene. V was trimmed by 4 bases and J by 4 bases, leaving 16 bases between them. This CDR3 region has 14 residues.

The chain links TRBV19 to TRBJ1-4, with TRBD1 as a possible D gene (5 bases). Germline-derived CDR1 and CDR2 are LNHDA and SQIVND (reference sequence). Trimming removed 3 bases from V and 7 bases from J, with 6 bases in between. The CDR3 loop spans 12 amino acids. The CDR3 nucleotides read TGTGCCAGTAGTATGCAGGGTGAAAAACTGTTTTTT. Translating it yields CASSMQGEKLFF.

The J gene is TRBJ2-5, the V gene TRBV12-5; D ambiguous. This CDR3 is 17 amino acids long. V was shortened by 2 bases and J by 5 bases, with 21 bases between the two germline ends. Per the germline V gene, CDR1 is LGHNT and CDR2 is FRNRAP. CDR3: CASGLNPGGAVEETQYF. Here the CDR3 DNA reads TGTGCTAGTGGTTTGAATCCGGGCGGTGCCGTGGAGGAGACCCAGTACTTC.

The chain joins TRBV10-3 to TRBJ1-4; the D gene is possibly TRBD1 (5 bases). V lost 0 bases, J lost 7 bases, and 15 bases lay in between. CDR1 is ENHRY and CDR2 is SYGVKD in the germline V gene. The CDR3 extends over 16 amino acids. CDR3 region: CAISESRSQGVEKLFF. CDR3 DNA: TGTGCCATCAGTGAGTCGAGGTCTCAGGGAGTTGAAAAACTGTTTTTT.

This clonotype has a handful of counts. The chain employs TRBV5-4 and TRBJ1-1, with D possibly TRBD1 on 5 matching bases. Germline V gene data show CDR1 as SGHNT and CDR2 as YYREEE (reference sequence). Trimming cost V 4 bases and J 2 bases, with 15 bases left between them. This CDR3 contains 15 residues. CDR3 bases: TGTGCCAGCAGCCCCGGAATAACAGGAAACACTGAAGCTTTCTTT. Translation gives CASSPGITGNTEAFF.

This clonotype was recorded a few times. The chain uses TRBV12-3 or TRBV12-4 and TRBJ1-1; D unclear. V was pared by 5 bases and J by 13 bases, with 23 bases between. This CDR3 has 14 residues. The CDR3 loop reads CASSQSSGPSGGFF. CDR3 sequence (DNA): TGTGCCAGCAGTCAATCCTCCGGGCCCTCGGGAGGTTTCTTT.

The chain is built from TRBV4-1 and TRBJ1-1, with TRBD1 identical over 10 bases. V lost 0 bases and J lost 8; bases outside the gene matches: 6. The germline V gene encodes CDR1 MGHRA and CDR2 YSYEKL. This CDR3 contains 15 residues. CDR3 sequence (DNA): TGCGCCAGCAGCCAAGAGGGACAGGGGACGGCCGAAGCTTTCTTT. It is translated as CASSQEGQGTAEAFF.

This clonotype was found a few times. The J gene is TRBJ2-3, the V gene TRBV11-2; D possibly corresponds to TRBD2 (6 bases). Trimming took off 2 bases at V and 2 bases at J, with 14 bases between the two ends. Germline-derived CDR1 and CDR2 are SGHAT and FQNNGV. This CDR3 has 16 residues. CDR3 loop: CASSLLSAGLTDTQYF. DNA of the CDR3: TGTGCCAGCAGCTTACTATCAGCGGGCCTCACAGATACGCAGTATTTT.

This clonotype turned up a few times. The DNA of the CDR3 is TGCGCCAGCACTGGACAGGAGTTGGAGACCCAGTACTTC. It translates to CASTGQELETQYF. The chain is built from TRBV5-1 and TRBJ2-5, with TRBD1 matching 7 bases. This CDR3 region has 13 residues. The ends lost 6 bases at V and 5 bases at J; junction bases unmatched: 7. Germline assignment: CDR1 SGHRS and CDR2 YFSETQ.

V usage is TRBV20-1 and J usage is TRBJ1-6; D ambiguous. This CDR3 is 12 amino acids long. Per the germline V gene, CDR1 is DFQATT and CDR2 is SNEGSKA (reference sequence). V lost 4 bases to trimming and J lost 5 bases, with 6 bases between them. The CDR3 is CSANRHNSPLHF. Written as DNA, the CDR3 is TGCAGTGCTAACCGCCATAATTCACCCCTCCACTTT.

In this sample, this clonotype turned up a few times. V usage is TRBV28 and J usage is TRBJ2-1; 7 bases are shared with TRBD2. The CDR3 consists of 14 residues. V was clipped by 10 bases and J by 4 bases; unmatched bases: 10. Germline CDR1 MDHEN, CDR2 SYDVKM. CDR3 region: CATVRGEGYNEQFF. The CDR3 nucleotides are TGTGCCACCGTCCGGGGGGAGGGGTACAATGAGCAGTTCTTC. The whole variable domain, remainder taken from reference TRBV28 and TRBJ2-1, is DVKVTQSSRYLVKRTGEKVFLECVQDMDHENMFWYRQDPGLGLRLIYFSYDVKMKEKGDIPEGYSVSREKKERFSLILESASTNQTSMYLCATVRGEGYNEQFFGPGTRLTVL.

This clonotype has a count of ten or more. The chain uses TRBV12-3 or TRBV12-4 and TRBJ2-5; the D is unclear. V was shortened by 3 bases and J by 5 bases, with 10 bases between the two germline ends. CDR3 length: 13 residues. In DNA, the CDR3 is TGTGCCAGCAGTTTTGCGTCTGGGGAGACCCAGTACTTC. Translated, it gives CASSFASGETQYF.

Only a few counts were recorded for this clonotype. J is TRBJ2-7 and V is TRBV5-1, with D perhaps TRBD1 or TRBD2 (5 bases each). The length of the CDR3 is 15 residues. V was shortened by 7 bases and J by 2 bases, with 19 bases between the two germline ends. Germline V lookup: CDR1 SGHRS, CDR2 YFSETQ. The CDR3 sequence: CASRDPFGKPYEQYF. As DNA, the CDR3 is TGCGCCAGCCGGGACCCTTTCGGGAAGCCCTACGAGCAGTACTTC.

The chain joins TRBV5-1 to TRBJ2-7, with D tentatively TRBD1 (6 bases). From germline, CDR1 is SGHRS and CDR2 YFSETQ. V was clipped by 4 bases and J by 3 bases, with 17 bases between them. CDR3 length: 15 amino acids. CDR3 sequence (DNA): TGCGCCAGCAGCCGGGGCCGGGACATTAGCTACGAGCAGTACTTC. Translation: CASSRGRDISYEQYF.